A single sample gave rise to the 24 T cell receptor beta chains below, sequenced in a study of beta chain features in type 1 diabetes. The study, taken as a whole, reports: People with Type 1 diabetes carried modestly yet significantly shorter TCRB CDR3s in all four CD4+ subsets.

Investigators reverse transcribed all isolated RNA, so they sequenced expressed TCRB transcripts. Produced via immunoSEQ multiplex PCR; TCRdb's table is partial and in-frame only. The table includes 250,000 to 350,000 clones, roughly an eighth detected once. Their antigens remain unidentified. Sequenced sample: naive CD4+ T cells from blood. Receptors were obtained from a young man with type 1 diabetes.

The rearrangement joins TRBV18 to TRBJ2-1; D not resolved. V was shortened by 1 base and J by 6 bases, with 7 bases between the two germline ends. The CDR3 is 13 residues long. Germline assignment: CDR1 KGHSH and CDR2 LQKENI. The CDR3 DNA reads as TGTGCCAGCTCACCACTTAATAGCAATGAGCAGTTCTTC. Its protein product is CASSPLNSNEQFF.

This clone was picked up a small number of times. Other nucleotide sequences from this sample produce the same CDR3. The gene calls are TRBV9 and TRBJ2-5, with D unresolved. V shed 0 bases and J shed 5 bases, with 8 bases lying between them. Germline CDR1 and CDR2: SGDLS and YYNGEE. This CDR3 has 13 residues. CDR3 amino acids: CASSVGQRETQYF. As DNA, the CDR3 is TGTGCCAGCAGCGTAGGGCAGAGGGAGACCCAGTACTTC.

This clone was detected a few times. The CDR3 spells CASSPWRSGLEDTQYF. The CDR3 coding sequence is TGTGCCAGCTCACCGTGGCGCTCAGGGTTGGAAGATACGCAGTATTTT. The chain carries TRBV18 and TRBJ2-3, with D perhaps matching TRBD1 (5 bases). Germline loops: CDR1 KGHSH, CDR2 LQKENI. This CDR3 comprises 16 residues. V dropped 3 bases and J dropped 5 bases, with 18 bases sitting between them.

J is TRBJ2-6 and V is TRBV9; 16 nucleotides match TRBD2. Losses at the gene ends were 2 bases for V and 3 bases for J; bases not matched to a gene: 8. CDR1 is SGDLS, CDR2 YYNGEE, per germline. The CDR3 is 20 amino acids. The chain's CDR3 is CASSVAGTSGRAYGANVLTF. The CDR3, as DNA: TGTGCCAGCAGCGTTGCTGGGACTAGCGGGAGGGCTTATGGGGCCAACGTCCTGACTTTC.

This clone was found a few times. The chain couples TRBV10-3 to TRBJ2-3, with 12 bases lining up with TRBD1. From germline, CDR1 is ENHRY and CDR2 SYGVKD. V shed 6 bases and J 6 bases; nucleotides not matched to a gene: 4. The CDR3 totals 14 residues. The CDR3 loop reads CAIRPGQGADTQYF. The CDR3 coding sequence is TGTGCCATCAGGCCGGGACAGGGGGCTGATACGCAGTATTTT.

The CDR3 DNA sequence: TGTGCCTGGAATGCCTCACCGGGGGAGCAGTACTTC. This sequence encodes CAWNASPGEQYF. V and J are TRBV30 and TRBJ2-7, with D possibly matching TRBD2 (5 bases). Per the germline V gene, CDR1 is GTSNPN and CDR2 is SVGIG (reference sequence). This CDR3 comprises 12 residues. Deletions cut 4 bases from V and 7 bases from J, with 14 bases between.

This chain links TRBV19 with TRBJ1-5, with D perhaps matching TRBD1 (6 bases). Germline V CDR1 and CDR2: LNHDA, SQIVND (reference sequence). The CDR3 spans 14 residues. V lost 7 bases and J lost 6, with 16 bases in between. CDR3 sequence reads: CASTSDRYSQPQHF. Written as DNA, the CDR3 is TGTGCCAGTACCTCAGACAGGTACAGTCAGCCCCAGCATTTT.

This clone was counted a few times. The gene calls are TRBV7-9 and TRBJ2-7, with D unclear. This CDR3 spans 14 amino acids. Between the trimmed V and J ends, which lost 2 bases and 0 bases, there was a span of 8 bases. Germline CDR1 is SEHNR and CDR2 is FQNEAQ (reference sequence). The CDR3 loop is CASSLLSNSYEQYF. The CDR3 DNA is TGTGCCAGCAGCTTACTCAGTAACTCCTACGAGCAGTACTTC.

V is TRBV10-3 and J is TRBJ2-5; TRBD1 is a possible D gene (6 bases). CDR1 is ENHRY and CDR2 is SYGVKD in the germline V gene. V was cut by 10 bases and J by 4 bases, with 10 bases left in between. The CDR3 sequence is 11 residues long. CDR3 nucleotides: TGTGCCACACAGGGTTCAGAGACCCAGTACTTC. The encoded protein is CATQGSETQYF.

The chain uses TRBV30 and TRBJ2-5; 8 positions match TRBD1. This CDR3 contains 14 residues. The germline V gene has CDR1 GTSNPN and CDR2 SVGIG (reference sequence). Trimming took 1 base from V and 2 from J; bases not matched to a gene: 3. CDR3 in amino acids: CAWSGGQEQETQYF. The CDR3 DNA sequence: TGTGCCTGGAGTGGGGGACAGGAACAAGAGACCCAGTACTTC.

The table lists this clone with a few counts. The CDR3 DNA follows: TGTGCCAGCATCCCGCGGACTAGCCGAATTCAAGAGACCCAGTACTTC. This translates into CASIPRTSRIQETQYF. V usage is TRBV2 and J usage is TRBJ2-5, with 8 nucleotides matching TRBD2. V gave up 7 bases and J gave up 2 bases; unmatched junction bases: 12. CDR3 length equals 16 residues. Germline-derived CDR1 and CDR2 are SNHLY and FYNNEI.

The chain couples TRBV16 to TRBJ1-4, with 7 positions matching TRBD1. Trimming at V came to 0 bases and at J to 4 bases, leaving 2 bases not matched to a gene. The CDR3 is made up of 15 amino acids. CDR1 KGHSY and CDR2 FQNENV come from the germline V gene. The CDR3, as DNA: TGTGCCAGCAGCCAATCGTACAGGGGTAATGAAAAACTGTTTTTT. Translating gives CASSQSYRGNEKLFF.

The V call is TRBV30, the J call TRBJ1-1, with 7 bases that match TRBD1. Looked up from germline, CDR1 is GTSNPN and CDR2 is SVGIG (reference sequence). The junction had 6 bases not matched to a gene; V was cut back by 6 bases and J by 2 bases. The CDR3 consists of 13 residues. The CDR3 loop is CACNRGSNTEAFF. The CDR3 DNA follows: TGTGCCTGTAACAGGGGTAGTAACACTGAAGCTTTCTTT.

CDR3 sequence (DNA): TGTGCCAGCAGCTTGGGGGGCCAGGCATCCTACGAGCAGTACTTC. This translates into CASSLGGQASYEQYF. The chain uses TRBV5-4 and TRBJ2-7; perhaps TRBD1 as D (5 bases). The CDR3 contains 15 residues. Between the trimmed V and J ends, which lost 0 bases and 1 base, there was a span of 11 bases. Germline V gene data show CDR1 as SGHNT and CDR2 as YYREEE (reference sequence). The full variable domain, completed using reference TRBV5-4 and TRBJ2-7, is ETGVTQSPTHLIKTRGQQVTLRCSSQSGHNTVSWYQQALGQGPQFIFQYYREEENGRGNFPPRFSGLQFPNYSSELNVNALELDDSALYLCASSLGGQASYEQYFGPGTRLTVT.

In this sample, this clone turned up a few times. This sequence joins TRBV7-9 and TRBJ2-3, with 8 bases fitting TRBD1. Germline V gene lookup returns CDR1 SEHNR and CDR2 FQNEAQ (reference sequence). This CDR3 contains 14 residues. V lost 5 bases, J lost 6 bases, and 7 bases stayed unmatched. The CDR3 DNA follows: TGTGCCAGCAGCCCAACCCAGGGGGCGGATACGCAGTATTTT. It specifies CASSPTQGADTQYF.

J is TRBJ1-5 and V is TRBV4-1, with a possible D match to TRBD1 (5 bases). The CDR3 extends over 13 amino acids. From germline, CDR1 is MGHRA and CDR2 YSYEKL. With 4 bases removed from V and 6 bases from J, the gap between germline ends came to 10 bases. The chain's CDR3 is CASSPRGSQPQHF. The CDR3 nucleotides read TGCGCCAGCAGCCCAAGGGGCAGTCAGCCCCAGCATTTT.

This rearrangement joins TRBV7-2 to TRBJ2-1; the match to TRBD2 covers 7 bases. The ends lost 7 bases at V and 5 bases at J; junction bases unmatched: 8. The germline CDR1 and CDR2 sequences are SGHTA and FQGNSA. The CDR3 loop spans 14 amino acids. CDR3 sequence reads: CASTPGDYNNEQFF. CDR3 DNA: TGTGCCAGCACCCCCGGGGACTATAACAATGAGCAGTTCTTC.

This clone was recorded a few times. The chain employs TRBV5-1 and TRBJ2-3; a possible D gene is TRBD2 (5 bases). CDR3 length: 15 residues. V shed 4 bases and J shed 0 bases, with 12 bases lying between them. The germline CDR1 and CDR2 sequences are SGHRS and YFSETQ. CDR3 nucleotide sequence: TGCGCCAGCAGCCCCGCGGGCCTTAGCACAGATACGCAGTATTTT. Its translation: CASSPAGLSTDTQYF. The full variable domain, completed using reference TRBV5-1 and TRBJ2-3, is KAGVTQTPRYLIKTRGQQVTLSCSPISGHRSVSWYQQTPGQGLQFLFEYFSETQRNKGNFPGRFSGRQFSNSRSEMNVSTLELGDSALYLCASSPAGLSTDTQYFGPGTRLTVL.

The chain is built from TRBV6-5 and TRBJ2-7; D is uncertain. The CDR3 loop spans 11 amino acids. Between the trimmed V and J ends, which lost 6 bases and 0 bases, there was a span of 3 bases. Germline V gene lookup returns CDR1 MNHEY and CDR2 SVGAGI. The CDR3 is CASRASYEQYF. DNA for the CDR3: TGTGCCAGCAGAGCCTCCTACGAGCAGTACTTC.

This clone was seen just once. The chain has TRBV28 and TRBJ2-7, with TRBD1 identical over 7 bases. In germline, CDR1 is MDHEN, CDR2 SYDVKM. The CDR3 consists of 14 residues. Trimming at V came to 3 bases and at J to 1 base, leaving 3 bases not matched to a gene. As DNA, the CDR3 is TGTGCCAGCAGTTTGGGGACAGATTCCTACGAGCAGTACTTC. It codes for CASSLGTDSYEQYF.

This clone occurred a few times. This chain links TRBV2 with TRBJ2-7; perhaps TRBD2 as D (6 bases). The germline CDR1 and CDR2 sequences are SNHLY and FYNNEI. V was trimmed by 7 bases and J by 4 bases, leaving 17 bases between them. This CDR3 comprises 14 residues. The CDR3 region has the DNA TGTGCCAGCACCCCTACGGGAGAGGTGTACGAGCAGTACTTC. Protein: CASTPTGEVYEQYF.

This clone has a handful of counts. This chain's CDR3 is CASSLDRGQGYTF. For the CDR3, the DNA is TGTGCCAGCAGCTTGGACAGGGGACAAGGCTACACCTTC. The chain has TRBV5-4 and TRBJ1-2, with TRBD1 matching 7 bases. Germline-derived CDR1 and CDR2 are SGHNT and YYREEE (reference sequence). The CDR3 loop spans 13 amino acids. The junction had 4 bases not matched to a gene; V was cut back by 0 bases and J by 8 bases.

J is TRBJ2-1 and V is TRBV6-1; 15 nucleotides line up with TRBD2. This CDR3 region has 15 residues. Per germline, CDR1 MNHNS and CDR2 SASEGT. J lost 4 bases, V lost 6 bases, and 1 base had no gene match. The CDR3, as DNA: TGTGCCAGCAGGGGGACTAGCGGGAGGTACAATGAGCAGTTCTTC. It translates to CASRGTSGRYNEQFF.

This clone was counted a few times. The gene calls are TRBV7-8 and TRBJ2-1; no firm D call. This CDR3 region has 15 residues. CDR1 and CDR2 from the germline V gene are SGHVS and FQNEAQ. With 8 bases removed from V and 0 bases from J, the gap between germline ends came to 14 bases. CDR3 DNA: TGTGCCAGCGCCTTAAGCGAGAGCTCCTACAATGAGCAGTTCTTC. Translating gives CASALSESSYNEQFF.